This entry lists 30 T cell receptor beta chains sequenced from one sample in a study of beta chain features in type 1 diabetes. Study-wide results and limits: For Type 1 diabetes patients, all four CD4+ subsets carried TCRB CDR3s that were moderately but significantly shorter.

Their cognate antigens are unknown. Sequenced material consisted of expressed TCRB transcripts (all of the isolated RNA was reverse transcribed). Sequenced by immunoSEQ multiplex PCR; TCRdb stores in-frame clones only, minus some. Of roughly 260,000 clones detected, 9.5% to 13% appear once; the ten largest clones hold around 0.017%. Sequenced input: naive CD4+ T cells from blood. These TCRs come from a young man with type 1 diabetes.

The chain carries TRBV4-1 and TRBJ1-5; tentative D call: TRBD1 (6 bases). Trimming removed 3 bases from V and 2 bases from J, with 14 bases in between. Germline CDR1 and CDR2: MGHRA and YSYEKL. The CDR3 spans 16 residues. The chain's CDR3 is CASSHSGVERNQPQHF. In DNA, the CDR3 is TGCGCCAGCAGCCACTCAGGGGTTGAGCGCAATCAGCCCCAGCATTTT.

This clone came up a few times. The chain links TRBV7-2 to TRBJ2-5; TRBD1 agrees at 7 bases. The CDR3 is made up of 15 amino acids. V gave up 5 bases and J gave up 2 bases; unmatched junction bases: 8. Germline V gene lookup returns CDR1 SGHTA and CDR2 FQGNSA. This CDR3 is CASSAPGRGQETQYF. The CDR3 region has the DNA TGTGCCAGCAGCGCCCCTGGCAGGGGGCAAGAGACCCAGTACTTC.

V gene TRBV14 combines with J gene TRBJ2-7; 7 positions match TRBD1. CDR3 length equals 16 residues. CDR1 and CDR2 from the germline V gene are SGHDN and FVKESK. V trimming: 0 bases; J trimming: 2 bases; junction bases outside the gene matches: 7. The CDR3: CASSQEKGQPTYEQYF. The CDR3 DNA is TGTGCCAGCAGCCAAGAGAAGGGACAGCCTACCTACGAGCAGTACTTC.

Comment on this clone: Sequence at one end of the junction differs from germline and may be a read error. The chain is built from TRBV4-1 and TRBJ2-7; D remains unclear. The CDR3 covers 13 residues. Germline V gene data show CDR1 as MGHRA and CDR2 as YSYEKL. The CDR3 DNA follows: TGCGCCAGCAGTCAAGATCATCGGGTCGAGCAGTACTTC. This gives the protein CASSQDHRVEQYF.

This clone was seen a handful of times. This sequence joins TRBV6-5 and TRBJ2-6; TRBD2 might be the D (5 bases). The germline V and J ends were trimmed by 0 bases and 2 bases, with 8 bases remaining between them. The CDR3 length is 16 residues. Germline V CDR1 and CDR2: MNHEY, SVGAGI. The chain's CDR3 is CASSYSASPGANVLTF. The CDR3 DNA is TGTGCCAGCAGTTACTCGGCTAGCCCTGGGGCCAACGTCCTGACTTTC.

This chain uses TRBV6-5 with TRBJ2-7, with D unresolved. Germline CDR1 MNHEY, CDR2 SVGAGI. The germline V and J ends were trimmed by 0 bases and 0 bases, with 12 bases remaining between them. This CDR3 contains 16 residues. CDR3 loop: CASSYSLLTSSYEQYF. The DNA of the CDR3 is TGTGCCAGCAGTTACTCGCTGTTAACAAGCTCCTACGAGCAGTACTTC.

This clone was recorded a few times. The V call is TRBV23-1, the J call TRBJ1-1, with unresolved D. TRBV23-1 is given ORF status, its function remaining uncertain. This CDR3 has 16 residues. The V gene lost 0 bases and the J gene lost 0 bases, with 11 bases spanning the gap. CDR3 region: CASSQSAGVLNTEAFF. DNA of the CDR3: TGCGCCAGCAGTCAATCGGCGGGAGTCCTGAACACTGAAGCTTTCTTT.

The genes are TRBV11-1 and TRBJ2-5; tentatively, D is TRBD2 (5 bases). Germline V gene sequence: CDR1 SGHAT, CDR2 FQDESV (reference sequence). Trimming pared 3 bases from V and 2 bases from J, leaving 7 bases between. The CDR3 consists of 13 residues. The CDR3 DNA sequence: TGTGCCAGCAGCTTCGGACTTCAAGAGACCCAGTACTTC. Translating gives CASSFGLQETQYF.

This clone came up a few times. The chain uses TRBV4-1 and TRBJ1-4, with 9 positions matching TRBD1. V shed 4 bases and J 14 bases; nucleotides not matched to a gene: 14. The CDR3 totals 15 residues. In germline, CDR1 is MGHRA, CDR2 YSYEKL. CDR3 residues: CASSPVPGQGTGLFF. CDR3 nucleotide sequence: TGCGCCAGCAGCCCGGTCCCGGGACAGGGAACGGGGCTGTTTTTT.

Only a few counts were recorded for this clone. The J gene is TRBJ1-1, the V gene TRBV28, with D uncertain. With 3 bases removed from V and 4 bases from J, the gap between germline ends came to 12 bases. Germline V lookup: CDR1 MDHEN, CDR2 SYDVKM. The CDR3 consists of 14 residues. CDR3 residues: CASSLSSRGTEAFF. The CDR3 DNA reads as TGTGCCAGCAGTTTGAGTTCCCGAGGCACTGAAGCTTTCTTT.

The chain carries TRBV5-1 and TRBJ1-5; D gene unclear. Trimming shortened V by 0 bases and J by 7 bases, and 11 bases separated the two germline ends. Germline V CDR1 and CDR2: SGHRS, YFSETQ. The CDR3 is 14 amino acids. The CDR3 DNA is TGCGCCAGCAGCTTGGCGGGGAATGGCCAGCCCCAGCATTTT. This sequence encodes CASSLAGNGQPQHF.

This clone has just a few counts. V usage is TRBV2 and J usage is TRBJ2-3; 7 positions agree with TRBD1. Germline V CDR1 and CDR2: SNHLY, FYNNEI. The CDR3 spans 16 residues. V was pared by 7 bases and J by 5 bases, with 15 bases of the junction left unmatched. CDR3 in amino acids: CASNIGLGGTVDTQYF. The CDR3 DNA follows: TGTGCCAGCAACATCGGTTTAGGGGGCACGGTAGATACGCAGTATTTT.

This sequence joins TRBV15 and TRBJ2-2; D not resolved. V lost 0 bases to trimming and J lost 6 bases, with 5 bases between them. This CDR3 has 13 amino acids. Germline CDR1 is LNHNV and CDR2 is YYDKDF (reference sequence). The CDR3 here is CATSRDPSGELFF. Written as DNA, the CDR3 is TGTGCCACCAGCAGAGATCCGTCCGGGGAGCTGTTTTTT. The variable domain in full, completed from reference TRBV15 and TRBJ2-2, reads DAMVIQNPRYQVTQFGKPVTLSCSQTLNHNVMYWYQQKSSQAPKLLFHYYDKDFNNEADTPDNFQSRRPNTSFCFLDIRSPGLGDTAMYLCATSRDPSGELFFGEGSRLTVL.

This clone has just a few counts. The genes are TRBV15 and TRBJ1-6; tentatively, D is TRBD1 (6 bases). The CDR3 is made up of 15 amino acids. CDR1 and CDR2 (germline): LNHNV, YYDKDF (reference sequence). V was pared by 0 bases and J by 7 bases, with 10 bases between. CDR3 nucleotide sequence: TGTGCCACCAGCAGAGACCAGGGGTGGAATTCACCCCTCCACTTT. Its translation is CATSRDQGWNSPLHF.

The rearrangement links TRBV7-3 to TRBJ2-7, with a weak D call TRBD2 (6 bases). This CDR3 region has 13 residues. V gave up 2 bases and J gave up 4 bases, with 9 bases separating them. CDR1 is SGHTA, CDR2 FQGTGA, per germline. CDR3 region: CASSLQGGYEQYF. The CDR3 DNA follows: TGTGCCAGCAGCTTACAGGGAGGATACGAGCAGTACTTC. Drawing the rest from reference TRBV7-3 and TRBJ2-7, the complete variable domain is GAGVSQTPSNKVTEKGKYVELRCDPISGHTALYWYRQSLGQGPEFLIYFQGTGAADDSGLPNDRFFAVRPEGSVSTLKIQRTERGDSAVYLCASSLQGGYEQYFGPGTRLTVT.

As DNA, the CDR3 is TGCGCCAGCAGTCAGAGACAGACTCAGGGTCTGGAGACCCAGTACTTC. Its translation: CASSQRQTQGLETQYF. J is TRBJ2-5 and V is TRBV5-1; perhaps TRBD1 as D (5 bases). The CDR3 runs to 16 residues. Trimming removed 5 bases from V and 5 bases from J, with 22 bases in between. Germline CDR1 reads SGHRS; CDR2 reads YFSETQ.

J is TRBJ2-7 and V is TRBV5-1, with 10 bases identical to TRBD2. CDR1 and CDR2 (germline): SGHRS, YFSETQ. J lost 4 bases, V lost 0 bases, and 7 bases had no gene match. This CDR3 contains 16 residues. CDR3 region: CASSLGPSSGGYEQYF. CDR3 nucleotides: TGCGCCAGCAGCTTGGGTCCGTCTAGCGGGGGATACGAGCAGTACTTC. The full variable domain, rest sourced from reference TRBV5-1 and TRBJ2-7, is KAGVTQTPRYLIKTRGQQVTLSCSPISGHRSVSWYQQTPGQGLQFLFEYFSETQRNKGNFPGRFSGRQFSNSRSEMNVSTLELGDSALYLCASSLGPSSGGYEQYFGPGTRLTVT.

The table lists this clone with a few counts. The rearrangement links TRBV30 to TRBJ1-1; D ambiguous. This CDR3 comprises 12 residues. V was shortened by 2 bases and J by 6 bases, with 10 bases between the two germline ends. CDR1 GTSNPN and CDR2 SVGIG come from the germline V gene (reference sequence). This CDR3 reads CAWSRRAAEAFF. The CDR3 bases are TGTGCCTGGAGTAGGAGGGCCGCTGAAGCTTTCTTT.

J is TRBJ2-5 and V is TRBV18; TRBD2 might be the D (5 bases). The CDR3 is 14 residues long. CDR1 is KGHSH and CDR2 is LQKENI in the germline V gene. With 5 bases removed from V and 3 bases from J, the gap between germline ends came to 13 bases. CDR3 in DNA: TGTGCCAGCTCAAACAGCGGCCCCGAAGAGACCCAGTACTTC. Translated, it gives CASSNSGPEETQYF.

This clone occurred a few times. V is TRBV13 and J is TRBJ2-1, with 7 nucleotides matching TRBD2. The CDR3 contains 15 residues. With V trimmed by 5 bases and J by 7 bases, 11 bases remained unmatched. Germline values: CDR1 PRHDT, CDR2 FYEKMQ (reference sequence). CDR3: CASSLGTTLRNEQFF. The CDR3, as DNA: TGTGCCAGCAGCCTTGGGACTACGTTGAGGAATGAGCAGTTCTTC. Looking up the rest from reference TRBV13 and TRBJ2-1 gives the full variable domain: AAGVIQSPRHLIKEKRETATLKCYPIPRHDTVYWYQQGPGQDPQFLISFYEKMQSDKGSIPDRFSAQQFSDYHSELNMSSLELGDSALYFCASSLGTTLRNEQFFGPGTRLTVL.

V gene TRBV11-2 combines with J gene TRBJ2-3; 8 nucleotides align to TRBD1. The germline gives CDR1 SGHAT, CDR2 FQNNGV. V gave up 5 bases and J gave up 4 bases; unmatched junction bases: 5. The CDR3 consists of 14 residues. CDR3 sequence (DNA): TGTGCCAGCAGCACGCTACAGGGGGCAGATACGCAGTATTTT. Translated: CASSTLQGADTQYF.

This clone was found a few times. The V call is TRBV29-1, the J call TRBJ2-1; 10 nucleotides align to TRBD2. V gave up 5 bases and J gave up 8 bases; unmatched junction bases: 9. This CDR3 has 14 residues. Germline V gene data show CDR1 as SQVTM and CDR2 as ANQGSEA. The CDR3: CSVKAGGYLDEQFF. The CDR3 nucleotides are TGCAGCGTTAAAGCGGGGGGGTATTTGGATGAGCAGTTCTTC.

The V call is TRBV10-3, the J call TRBJ1-5; a possible D gene is TRBD1 (6 bases). Germline CDR1 and CDR2: ENHRY and SYGVKD. V was clipped by 2 bases and J by 1 base, with 6 bases between them. The CDR3 loop spans 14 amino acids. CDR3 loop: CAISEQGSNQPQHF. CDR3 in DNA: TGTGCCATCAGTGAGCAGGGGAGCAATCAGCCCCAGCATTTT.

This clone showed up just a few times. The chain recombines TRBV4-3 with TRBJ1-2, with D maybe TRBD1 (6 bases). The CDR3 is 15 amino acids. V lost 4 bases, J lost 0 bases, and 12 bases lay in between. The germline V gene has CDR1 LGHNA and CDR2 YSLEER. The CDR3 nucleotides are TGCGCCAGCAGCCCCACTTCAGGGGCTAACTATGGCTACACCTTC. It specifies CASSPTSGANYGYTF.

This clone occurred a few times. This sequence joins TRBV28 and TRBJ2-2; the D is unclear. Trimming pared 6 bases from V and 2 bases from J, leaving 16 bases between. The CDR3 contains 16 residues. Germline CDR1 reads MDHEN; CDR2 reads SYDVKM. CDR3 sequence reads: CASSRPVGSNTGELFF. The CDR3 DNA reads TGTGCCAGCAGCCGCCCAGTTGGTAGCAACACCGGGGAGCTGTTTTTT. Full variable domain (missing parts from reference TRBV28 and TRBJ2-2): DVKVTQSSRYLVKRTGEKVFLECVQDMDHENMFWYRQDPGLGLRLIYFSYDVKMKEKGDIPEGYSVSREKKERFSLILESASTNQTSMYLCASSRPVGSNTGELFFGEGSRLTVL.

This clone was counted between two and nine times. The chain recombines TRBV27 with TRBJ2-4; D perhaps matches TRBD1 (6 bases). Germline V gene sequence: CDR1 MNHEY, CDR2 SMNVEV (reference sequence). The CDR3 loop spans 17 amino acids. V lost 5 bases, J lost 0 bases, and 17 bases lay in between. The CDR3 DNA follows: TGTGCCAGCAGTGCGTTCCGGGACACCCGAGCCAAAAACATTCAGTACTTC. This translates into CASSAFRDTRAKNIQYF.

The chain uses TRBV9 and TRBJ1-2; 8 positions match TRBD1. Looked up from germline, CDR1 is SGDLS and CDR2 is YYNGEE. Germline trimming cut 3 bases from V and 2 bases from J; bases unmatched to any gene: 3. The CDR3 length is 14 residues. The chain's CDR3 is CASSATGVNYGYTF. Written as DNA, the CDR3 is TGTGCCAGCAGCGCGACAGGGGTGAACTATGGCTACACCTTC.

In this sample, this clone turned up a few times. The V and J genes are TRBV10-3 and TRBJ2-7; TRBD2 aligns across 7 bases. Germline-derived CDR1 and CDR2 are ENHRY and SYGVKD. J gave up 6 bases and V 0 bases, and 5 bases lay outside the gene matches. This CDR3 contains 14 residues. CDR3 region: CAISESGTTGEQYF. The CDR3 DNA is TGTGCCATCAGTGAGTCGGGGACTACCGGCGAGCAGTACTTC.

The chain combines TRBV19 with TRBJ2-1, with D tentatively TRBD1 (6 bases). Germline V gene lookup returns CDR1 LNHDA and CDR2 SQIVND (reference sequence). The CDR3 spans 17 residues. Trimming took off 4 bases at V and 3 bases at J, with 19 bases between the two ends. The CDR3: CASSTSPGTRYYNEQFF. The CDR3 DNA follows: TGTGCCAGTAGTACCTCACCCGGGACACGCTACTACAATGAGCAGTTCTTC.

This clone was seen only a few times. The J gene is TRBJ2-5, the V gene TRBV29-1; no clear D. There are 12 residues in the CDR3. Germline V lookup: CDR1 SQVTM, CDR2 ANQGSEA. Trimming stripped 2 bases from V and 13 bases from J, with 17 bases between. The CDR3 DNA is TGCAGCGTTGAAATCAGTAGCAAAGTGGTGTACTTC. Residues: CSVEISSKVVYF.